This T cell receptor (beta chain) was captured by sequencing in a study of memory CD4+ T cells and cytomegalovirus serostatus. The sort gate was single viable CD3+CD4+CD8-CD45RO+ cells for memory CD4+ T cells. Positive selection with CD4 microbeads enriched total CD4+ T cells. Whole-study results and caveats: About 40% of the roughly 160 known CMV-associated TCRbeta sequences appeared in CD4+ memory.

Concerning this clone: Its antigen is unidentified.

Libraries were prepared by immunoSEQ multiplex PCR; TCRdb keeps only in-frame clonotypes and omits some of them. Here the sample spans just over 25,000 clones, over 70% being singletons. V lost 3 bases to trimming and J lost 7 bases, with 11 bases between them. The CDR3 is 14 amino acids. The germline V gene has CDR1 SGDLS and CDR2 YYNGEE. The sequenced material came from memory CD4+ T cells from blood. The V gene is TRBV9, the J gene TRBJ1-6; possible D gene TRBD1, 5 bases. The sequence came from an adult in good health and CMV-seronegative. CDR3 DNA sequence: TGTGCCAGCAGCGCCGGACACACCAATTCACCCCTCCACTTT. Protein sequence: CASSAGHTNSPLHF.